This is a list of T cell receptor beta chains from one sample in a study of T cell repertoires in cytomegalovirus infection. A single record per CDR3 protein comes from TCRdb applying MiXCR to the reads. Of approximately 500,000 distinct CDR3 sequences listed, 10% to 12% are singletons. The material sequenced was PBMCs. These receptor sequences come from a human donor in good health (CMV status not recorded). Some clones in this sample may be carry-over from other donors' samples. The CDR3 runs from the conserved cysteine through the conserved F or W. D genes are given only for firm matches. Clone size is shown for a subset of rows, as once, few, many or a class of expanded clone.

TRBV5-1	.	TRBJ2-1	TRBD2	CASSHGLVGEQFF	TGCGCCAGCAGCCATGGACTAGTTGGTGAGCAGTTCTTC
TRBV13	few	TRBJ2-5	.	CASTSKGQHQETQYF	TGTGCCAGCACCTCTAAGGGGCAGCACCAAGAGACCCAGTACTTC
TRBV20-1	.	TRBJ2-1	.	CSAPDPDEQFF	TGCAGTGCTCCTGACCCGGATGAGCAGTTCTTC
TRBV20-1	.	TRBJ2-4	.	CSARDSSRSGNIQYF	TGCAGTGCTAGAGATAGTTCGAGGAGCGGGAACATTCAGTACTTC
TRBV27	few	TRBJ2-7	TRBD2	CASMRAGGPYEQYF	TGTGCCAGCATGCGTGCGGGAGGGCCTTACGAGCAGTACTTC
TRBV27	.	TRBJ2-1	TRBD1	CASSLTGASVTNEQFF	TGTGCCAGCAGTTTAACAGGGGCGAGCGTGACCAATGAGCAGTTCTTC
TRBV7-9	many	TRBJ2-2	.	CASGGAGTANTGELFF	TGTGCCAGCGGGGGGGCAGGGACAGCGAACACCGGGGAGCTGTTTTTT
TRBV7-9	once	TRBJ1-1	.	CASSLRKGQGRGMNTEAFF	TGTGCCAGCAGCTTAAGGAAGGGCCAGGGGAGAGGAATGAACACTGAAGCTTTCTTT
TRBV12-3/TRBV12-4	few	TRBJ1-1	.	CASKVRSTEAFF	TGTGCCAGCAAAGTTCGGAGCACTGAAGCTTTCTTT
TRBV7-2	many	TRBJ2-7	.	CASSPRTGSSYEQYF	TGTGCCAGCAGCCCGAGGACGGGAAGCTCCTACGAGCAGTACTTC
TRBV18	.	TRBJ2-7	.	CASSHTGIGEQYF	TGTGCCAGCTCACATACAGGGATCGGCGAGCAGTACTTC
TRBV2	.	TRBJ1-4	.	CASQAQGATNEKLFF	TGTGCCAGCCAAGCACAGGGAGCAACTAATGAAAAACTGTTTTTT
TRBV7-9	many	TRBJ1-1	TRBD1	CASSSGTVRDTEAFF	TGTGCCAGCAGCTCGGGGACAGTTCGGGACACTGAAGCTTTCTTT
TRBV6-1	many	TRBJ2-5	TRBD1	CASDRGLGQETQYF	TGTGCCAGCGACAGGGGGTTGGGACAAGAGACCCAGTACTTC
TRBV4-2	many	TRBJ2-6	.	CASSQDHPSSGANVLTF	TGTGCCAGCAGCCAAGATCACCCTAGCTCTGGGGCCAACGTCCTGACTTTC
TRBV7-9	many	TRBJ2-7	TRBD2	CASRFTSGRAEQYF	TGTGCCAGCAGATTCACTAGCGGGAGAGCCGAGCAGTACTTC
TRBV18	few	TRBJ2-1	.	CASSPPGRTGYEQFF	TGTGCCAGCTCACCACCGGGACGCACGGGATATGAGCAGTTCTTC
TRBV6-1	.	TRBJ2-3	.	CASSEWGLVDTQYF	TGTGCCAGCAGTGAATGGGGGCTTGTAGATACGCAGTATTTT
TRBV11-2	many	TRBJ2-5	.	CASSSRWPIQTQYF	TGTGCCAGCAGCTCAAGATGGCCTATCCAGACCCAGTACTTC
TRBV6-2/TRBV6-3	many	TRBJ2-5	.	CASSDGYQETQYF	TGTGCCAGCAGCGACGGTTACCAAGAGACCCAGTACTTC
TRBV11-2	many	TRBJ2-7	TRBD1	CASSYVRDRHYEQYF	TGTGCCAGCAGCTACGTCCGGGACAGGCACTACGAGCAGTACTTC
TRBV20-1	.	TRBJ2-7	TRBD2	CSARSEAGDSYEQYF	TGCAGTGCTAGAAGCGAGGCGGGGGACTCCTACGAGCAGTACTTC
TRBV2	many	TRBJ1-5	TRBD1	CASSGTGALQPQHF	TGTGCCAGCAGTGGGACAGGGGCCCTTCAGCCCCAGCATTTT
TRBV20-1	few	TRBJ2-3	.	CSGLALAKASTDTQYF	TGCAGTGGGCTAGCCCTGGCGAAGGCTAGCACAGATACGCAGTATTTT
TRBV6-5	many	TRBJ2-2	TRBD1	CASRSARGRGELFF	TGTGCCAGCAGGTCTGCCAGGGGGCGCGGGGAGCTGTTTTTT
TRBV6-5	many	TRBJ2-7	.	CASRKGASYEQYF	TGTGCCAGCAGAAAAGGGGCGTCCTACGAGCAGTACTTC
TRBV7-9	many	TRBJ2-1	.	CASRYSGSSYNEQFF	TGTGCCAGCAGATATAGCGGTAGCTCCTACAATGAGCAGTTCTTC
TRBV5-1	.	TRBJ1-2	.	CASSLGGKGNYGYTF	TGCGCCAGCAGCTTGGGAGGGAAGGGGAACTATGGCTACACCTTC
TRBV7-9	many	TRBJ1-1	TRBD1	CASSTPGQQNTEAFF	TGTGCCAGCAGCACACCGGGACAGCAGAACACTGAAGCTTTCTTT
TRBV7-8	many	TRBJ1-2	.	CASSLDRVVVYGYTF	TGTGCCAGCAGCTTAGACAGGGTAGTAGTCTATGGCTACACCTTC
TRBV3-1	few	TRBJ2-7	TRBD2	CASSQAAGGPSYEQYF	TGTGCCAGCAGCCAAGCAGCGGGAGGGCCTTCCTACGAGCAGTACTTC
TRBV27	many	TRBJ2-7	TRBD2	CASTPGGGYEQYF	TGTGCCAGCACCCCTGGCGGGGGCTACGAGCAGTACTTC
TRBV14	few	TRBJ2-1	TRBD2	CASSQDRLASFEQFF	TGTGCCAGCAGCCAAGATCGACTAGCCTCCTTTGAGCAGTTCTTC
TRBV6-2/TRBV6-3	few	TRBJ2-7	.	CASSYLGNEQYF	TGTGCCAGCAGTTACCTAGGGAACGAGCAGTACTTC
TRBV7-9	few	TRBJ2-5	.	CASSFPSQLQETQYF	TGTGCCAGCAGCTTTCCAAGTCAGCTGCAAGAGACCCAGTACTTC
TRBV13	few	TRBJ2-7	.	CASSSGPRRPYEQYF	TGTGCCAGCAGCTCGGGCCCAAGGCGGCCCTACGAGCAGTACTTC
TRBV11-1	few	TRBJ2-1	TRBD2	CASSSPGLAYNEQFF	TGTGCCAGCAGCTCTCCGGGACTAGCCTACAATGAGCAGTTCTTC
TRBV6-2/TRBV6-3	.	TRBJ1-5	.	CASRTENQPQHF	TGTGCCAGCAGGACAGAGAATCAGCCCCAGCATTTT
TRBV7-8	many	TRBJ1-5	TRBD1	CASSRTRDSYQPQHF	TGTGCCAGCAGCAGGACTCGGGACAGCTATCAGCCCCAGCATTTT
TRBV15	many	TRBJ2-3	.	CATSNPGRTDTQYF	TGTGCCACCAGCAACCCAGGGAGGACAGATACGCAGTATTTT
TRBV28	many	TRBJ2-1	.	CASSSMVQGWSYNEQFF	TGTGCCAGCAGCTCTATGGTACAGGGTTGGTCCTACAATGAGCAGTTCTTC
TRBV2	.	TRBJ1-2	.	CASPGGVLGDYGYTF	TGTGCCAGCCCCGGAGGGGTCTTAGGGGACTATGGCTACACCTTC